These T cell receptor beta chains were read from a single sample in a study of blood T cell repertoires in COVID-19. Profiled with immunoSEQ multiplex PCR; TCRdb holds only in-frame clones, not every one. The sample consists of around 140,000 clones, over 75% of them appearing once. Sequenced: PBMCs or T cells enriched from blood (not recorded which). These receptors originate from a man in his fifties in a cohort exposed to, infected with or recovered from COVID-19 (not recorded which). Each CDR3 is given with its conserved first and last residue. A D gene is named only where the DNA matches it firmly. Clone sizes are given selectively: once, few, many, or a class where the clone is expanded.

J gene: TRBJ1-2
clone size: -
D gene: -
V gene: TRBV11-2
CDR3 DNA: TGTGCCAGCAGCTTGGGCTACAGTTCGGACTATGGCTACACCTTC
CDR3 protein: CASSLGYSSDYGYTF

J gene: TRBJ2-7
clone size: -
D gene: TRBD1
V gene: TRBV11-2
CDR3 DNA: TGTGCCAGCAGCATCGGACAGGGGTACGAGCAGTACTTC
CDR3 protein: CASSIGQGYEQYF

J gene: TRBJ1-2
clone size: -
D gene: TRBD1
V gene: TRBV5-5
CDR3 DNA: TGTGCCAGCAGCCTCGACAGGGAATATGGCTACACCTTC
CDR3 protein: CASSLDREYGYTF

J gene: TRBJ1-3
clone size: -
D gene: -
V gene: TRBV25-1
CDR3 DNA: TGTGCCAGCACGGGATGGCCTGGAAACACCATATATTTT
CDR3 protein: CASTGWPGNTIYF

J gene: TRBJ1-2
clone size: -
D gene: TRBD1
V gene: TRBV12-3/TRBV12-4
CDR3 DNA: TGTGCCAGCGGACTACAGGGGAGCTATGGCTACACCTTC
CDR3 protein: CASGLQGSYGYTF

J gene: TRBJ1-2
clone size: -
D gene: -
V gene: TRBV27
CDR3 DNA: TGTGCCACATGGGGAGCCAGCTATGGCTACACCTTC
CDR3 protein: CATWGASYGYTF

J gene: TRBJ2-5
clone size: once
D gene: TRBD1
V gene: TRBV9
CDR3 DNA: TGTGCCAGCAGCGTAGGGACAGGGGGCGAGGTGGAGACCCAGTACTTC
CDR3 protein: CASSVGTGGEVETQYF

J gene: TRBJ2-3
clone size: -
D gene: -
V gene: TRBV29-1
CDR3 DNA: TGCAGCGTTGTCGGGGGATACCTTGGGAGCGTACGCGCAAATACGCAGTATTTT
CDR3 protein: CSVVGGYLGSVRANTQYF

J gene: TRBJ1-1
clone size: -
D gene: TRBD1
V gene: TRBV9
CDR3 DNA: TGTGCCAGCAGCGCACAGGGGAGGTTTGGGACTGAAGCTTTCTTT
CDR3 protein: CASSAQGRFGTEAFF

J gene: TRBJ2-4
clone size: -
D gene: TRBD2
V gene: TRBV28
CDR3 DNA: TGTGCCAGCACTGAAGGACTAGCGGCAAACATTCAGTACTTC
CDR3 protein: CASTEGLAANIQYF

J gene: TRBJ2-1
clone size: -
D gene: TRBD2
V gene: TRBV9
CDR3 DNA: TGTGCCAGCAGCGCCTTAGCGGGTACATACAATGAGCAGTTCTTC
CDR3 protein: CASSALAGTYNEQFF

J gene: TRBJ2-7
clone size: few
D gene: -
V gene: TRBV27
CDR3 DNA: TGTGCCAGCAGTTCTCGGGAAACCTACGAGCAGTACTTC
CDR3 protein: CASSSRETYEQYF

J gene: TRBJ2-2
clone size: -
D gene: TRBD2
V gene: TRBV27
CDR3 DNA: TGTGCCAGCAGTTTAAGAGGCGGACTAGCGGGTCGCTCCGGGGAGCTGTTTTTT
CDR3 protein: CASSLRGGLAGRSGELFF

J gene: TRBJ2-1
clone size: once
D gene: -
V gene: TRBV6-4
CDR3 DNA: TGTGCCAGCAGTCTAACGCCCTACAATGAGCAGTTCTTC
CDR3 protein: CASSLTPYNEQFF

J gene: TRBJ1-5
clone size: -
D gene: -
V gene: TRBV5-1
CDR3 DNA: TGCGCCAGCAGCTTGGAGGGGCCGGGAGGTCAGCCCCAGCATTTT
CDR3 protein: CASSLEGPGGQPQHF